Listed below are T cell receptor beta chains from one sample, sequenced in a study of somatic mutations in cytotoxic T cells in rheumatoid arthritis. TCRdb's copy holds only in-frame clones and misses some; the assay was immunoSEQ multiplex PCR. The sample contains under 5,000 clones, approximately 80% of which appear only once. The input for sequencing was CD8+ T cells sorted from blood, taken at a follow-up visit. The origin of the receptors is a man aged 40-50 years with rheumatoid arthritis. CDR3s leave out the opening cysteine and the closing phenylalanine or tryptophan.

cdr3_aa | j_call | v_call
ASSSTSRDGQDRQY | TRBJ2-3 | TRBV28
ASSEGGRATDEQF | TRBJ2-1 | TRBV6-4
ASSLHRGSYEQY | TRBJ2-7 | TRBV6-5
ASSLARTWADTQY | TRBJ2-3 | TRBV27
ASKETGEWSGYT | TRBJ1-2 | TRBV6-5
ASSSVRVQY | TRBJ2-7 | TRBV7-9
ATSSGRSNTEAF | TRBJ1-1 | TRBV15
ASSQKVTGVLVNQPQH | TRBJ1-5 | TRBV27
ASSYTEGDSGNTIY | TRBJ1-3 | TRBV11-2
ARGDRGQETQY | TRBJ2-5 | TRBV2
ASSQDLGRAAYEQY | TRBJ2-7 | TRBV4-1
ASSHAGRAYEQY | TRBJ2-7 | TRBV6-6
AWITGRWFQPQH | TRBJ1-5 | TRBV30
ASSPSNTDTQY | TRBJ2-3 | TRBV7-9
ASSRGSPDTQY | TRBJ2-3 | TRBV28
ASSLGSRISYYGYT | TRBJ1-2 | TRBV7-8
ASSVTAGGRNTEAF | TRBJ1-1 | TRBV9
ASRPPGPHFEQY | TRBJ2-7 | TRBV27
ATGQIREGNQPQH | TRBJ1-5 | TRBV27
AISAQQGLNTEAF | TRBJ1-1 | TRBV10-3
ASSVRWGLSSYEQY | TRBJ2-7 | TRBV28
ASSSLSGSSYEQY | TRBJ2-7 | TRBV6-1
ASSQGAGTEAF | TRBJ1-1 | TRBV6-6
ASSRDPGEYGYT | TRBJ1-2 | TRBV28
ASTFQGGYEQY | TRBJ2-7 | TRBV28
ASRSSGSYEQY | TRBJ2-7 | TRBV28
ASSAGTGSQETSHSGRYSEQY | TRBJ2-7 | TRBV27
ASSEGFYGETYEQY | TRBJ2-7 | TRBV6-1
ASSPALAVTYEQY | TRBJ2-7 | TRBV7-9
ASSLWRGEGNTEAF | TRBJ1-1 | TRBV28
ASSPGTANQPQH | TRBJ1-5 | TRBV7-9
ASSLGPSNEQF | TRBJ2-1 | TRBV7-8
ASGPDASDNYEQY | TRBJ2-7 | TRBV27
ASSQDLGRGHSEQY | TRBJ2-7 | TRBV4-3
ASSDQGRGQSRANVLT | TRBJ2-6 | TRBV7-1
ASSLGADRYEQY | TRBJ2-7 | TRBV5-6
ASSYSTGNAGELF | TRBJ2-2 | TRBV6-5
ASSQRGQINYGYT | TRBJ1-2 | TRBV11-1
ASSEARWGTEAF | TRBJ1-1 | TRBV2
ASSVSGGQTLTGELF | TRBJ2-2 | TRBV9
ASSPAGGGENEQF | TRBJ2-1 | TRBV7-9
ASSQLRAQNTGELF | TRBJ2-2 | TRBV4-2
ASSSPPLAGEVEELGTQY | TRBJ2-5 | TRBV7-8
ASSLGREQY | TRBJ2-7 | TRBV7-9
ASSLLMGLNTEAF | TRBJ1-1 | TRBV28